This is a list of T cell receptor beta chains from one sample in a study of cytomegalovirus exposure and HLA in healthy donors. This table comes from immunoSEQ multiplex PCR, and its TCRdb copy is limited to in-frame clones, with some not included. The sample consists of under 90,000 clones, 80% to 90% of them appearing once. The source material was PBMCs. Every receptor here comes from a man younger than 35 in good health and CMV-seronegative. The CDR3 runs from the conserved cysteine through the conserved F or W. The D gene is left open where the match is weak. The size entry is marked missing in some rows and otherwise reads once, few, many or a size class.

j_call | clone_size | d_call | v_call | cdr3_aa | cdr3_nt
TRBJ2-3 | NA | NA | TRBV29-1 | CSVSDTGNTQYF | TGCAGCGTTTCCGATACAGGGAATACGCAGTATTTT
TRBJ1-5 | NA | TRBD1 | TRBV7-9 | CSSSLGQDRGNQPQHF | TGTTCCAGCAGCTTAGGACAGGACAGGGGAAATCAGCCCCAGCATTTT
TRBJ1-5 | NA | NA | TRBV19 | CASSIVNLYKGEGDQPQHF | TGTGCCAGTAGTATAGTGAACCTCTACAAGGGCGAGGGAGATCAGCCCCAGCATTTT
TRBJ2-7 | NA | NA | TRBV6-5 | CASSYSLSYEQYF | TGTGCCAGCAGTTACTCGCTTAGCTACGAGCAGTACTTC
TRBJ1-5 | NA | NA | TRBV9 | CASSVGGGQPQHF | TGTGCCAGCAGCGTAGGGGGAGGTCAGCCCCAGCATTTT
TRBJ1-5 | NA | NA | TRBV5-1 | CASSFGSNQPQHF | TGCGCCAGCAGCTTCGGGAGCAATCAGCCCCAGCATTTT
TRBJ2-3 | NA | NA | TRBV30 | CAWSILRLADTQYF | TGTGCCTGGAGTATCCTCCGACTAGCAGATACGCAGTATTTT
TRBJ1-2 | NA | NA | TRBV6-1 | CASRGGTGGYGYTF | TGTGCCAGCAGGGGTGGCACCGGAGGCTATGGCTACACCTTC
TRBJ2-2 | NA | NA | TRBV10-3 | CAISDPGLSAVAGELFF | TGTGCCATCAGTGATCCCGGCTTATCGGCGGTGGCCGGGGAGCTGTTTTTT
TRBJ1-1 | NA | NA | TRBV18 | CASSPLGNTEAFF | TGTGCCAGCTCACCACTCGGGAATACTGAAGCTTTCTTT
TRBJ1-2 | NA | NA | TRBV6-5 | CASSWGVGYTF | TGTGCCAGCAGTTGGGGGGTCGGCTACACCTTC
TRBJ2-2 | NA | TRBD1 | TRBV7-9 | CASSDRDRGDTGELFF | TGTGCCAGCAGCGACCGGGACAGGGGAGACACCGGGGAGCTGTTTTTT
TRBJ1-2 | once | NA | TRBV28 | CASRPIRANYGYTF | TGTGCCAGCAGACCCATTAGAGCTAACTATGGCTACACCTTC
TRBJ2-7 | NA | TRBD1 | TRBV27 | CASSLQDRYSYEQYF | TGTGCCAGCAGTTTACAGGACAGGTACTCCTACGAGCAGTACTTC
TRBJ1-3 | NA | NA | TRBV6-5 | CASSYSEKSGNTIYF | TGTGCCAGCAGTTACTCAGAGAAGTCTGGAAACACCATATATTTT
TRBJ2-1 | NA | TRBD1 | TRBV6-6 | CASRDRGDEQFF | TGTGCCAGCAGGGACAGGGGCGATGAGCAGTTCTTC
TRBJ1-2 | NA | NA | TRBV12-5 | CASGNNRAPTSGYTF | TGTGCTAGTGGAAATAACAGGGCTCCGACGAGTGGCTACACCTTC
TRBJ2-7 | once | TRBD1 | TRBV6-1 | CASSERGTGRVEQYF | TGTGCCAGCAGTGAAAGGGGGACAGGGCGCGTCGAGCAGTACTTC
TRBJ2-5 | NA | NA | TRBV4-3 | CASSPSSLAYQETQYF | TGCGCCAGCAGCCCTTCTTCCTTGGCATACCAAGAGACCCAGTACTTC
TRBJ2-1 | NA | TRBD2 | TRBV19 | CASSIVATSGRTQIVNNEQFF | TGTGCCAGTAGTATAGTGGCTACTAGCGGGAGGACCCAGATCGTCAACAATGAGCAGTTCTTC
TRBJ2-1 | NA | TRBD1 | TRBV28 | CASSLEGQGVNEQFF | TGTGCCAGCAGTTTAGAGGGACAGGGAGTAAATGAGCAGTTCTTC
TRBJ2-7 | NA | NA | TRBV18 | CASSPTGIPTSYEQYF | TGTGCCAGCTCTCCGACCGGGATCCCAACCTCCTACGAGCAGTACTTC
TRBJ1-2 | NA | NA | TRBV28 | CASSFPPPVNPYTF | TGTGCCAGCAGTTTCCCGCCCCCAGTTAACCCCTACACCTTC
TRBJ2-3 | once | TRBD2 | TRBV7-8 | CASSLLPGLYTDTQYF | TGTGCCAGCAGCTTGCTACCGGGACTATACACAGATACGCAGTATTTT
TRBJ2-5 | NA | TRBD1 | TRBV6-1 | CASSESAGQGQETQYF | TGTGCCAGCAGTGAAAGCGCGGGACAGGGACAAGAGACCCAGTACTTC
TRBJ1-1 | NA | NA | TRBV5-1 | CASSLVPGTEAFF | TGCGCCAGCAGCTTGGTGCCGGGGACTGAAGCTTTCTTT